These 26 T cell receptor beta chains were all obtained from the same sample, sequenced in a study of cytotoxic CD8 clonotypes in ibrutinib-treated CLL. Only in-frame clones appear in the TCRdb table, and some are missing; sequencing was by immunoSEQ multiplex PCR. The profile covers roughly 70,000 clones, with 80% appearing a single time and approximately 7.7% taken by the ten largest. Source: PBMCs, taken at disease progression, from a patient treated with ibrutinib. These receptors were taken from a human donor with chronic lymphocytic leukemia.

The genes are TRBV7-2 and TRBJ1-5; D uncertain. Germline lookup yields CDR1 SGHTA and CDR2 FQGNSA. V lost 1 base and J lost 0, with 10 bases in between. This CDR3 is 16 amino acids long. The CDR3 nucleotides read TGTGCCAGCAGCTTAGTTGTTGGGGTTAGCAATCAGCCCCAGCATTTT. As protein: CASSLVVGVSNQPQHF.

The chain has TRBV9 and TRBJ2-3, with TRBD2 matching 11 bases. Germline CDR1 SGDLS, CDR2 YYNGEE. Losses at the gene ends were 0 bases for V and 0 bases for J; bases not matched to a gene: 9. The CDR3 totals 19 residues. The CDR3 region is CASSVVPLAGGGSTDTQYF. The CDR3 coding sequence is TGTGCCAGCAGCGTAGTTCCCCTAGCGGGAGGAGGGAGCACAGATACGCAGTATTTT.

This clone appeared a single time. The chain's CDR3 is CASSLVASTYEQYF. CDR3 nucleotides: TGCGCCAGCAGCTTGGTAGCGTCTACCTACGAGCAGTACTTC. The rearrangement uses TRBV5-1 and TRBJ2-7; weak D call: TRBD2 (5 bases). This CDR3 has 14 residues. Germline V gene data show CDR1 as SGHRS and CDR2 as YFSETQ. V was shortened by 0 bases and J by 2 bases, with 9 bases between the two germline ends. Filled out from reference TRBV5-1 and TRBJ2-7, the complete variable domain reads KAGVTQTPRYLIKTRGQQVTLSCSPISGHRSVSWYQQTPGQGLQFLFEYFSETQRNKGNFPGRFSGRQFSNSRSEMNVSTLELGDSALYLCASSLVASTYEQYFGPGTRLTVT.

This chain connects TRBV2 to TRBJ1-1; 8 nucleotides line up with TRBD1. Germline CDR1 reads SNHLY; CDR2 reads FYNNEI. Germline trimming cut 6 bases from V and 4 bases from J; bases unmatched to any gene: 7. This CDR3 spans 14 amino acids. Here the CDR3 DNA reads TGTGCCAGCAGGACAACGGACAGGGCCACTGAAGCTTTCTTT. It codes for CASRTTDRATEAFF. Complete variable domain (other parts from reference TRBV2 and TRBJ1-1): EPEVTQTPSHQVTQMGQEVILRCVPISNHLYFYWYRQILGQKVEFLVSFYNNEISEKSEIFDDQFSVERPDGSNFTLKIRSTKLEDSAMYFCASRTTDRATEAFFGQGTRLTVV.

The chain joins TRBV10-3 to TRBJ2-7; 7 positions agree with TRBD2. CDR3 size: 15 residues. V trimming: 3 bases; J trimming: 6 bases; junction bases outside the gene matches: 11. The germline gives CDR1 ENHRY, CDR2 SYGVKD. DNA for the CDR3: TGTGCCATCAGTGAAGGTCGCGGGAGAGTCCGCGAGCAGTACTTC. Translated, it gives CAISEGRGRVREQYF.

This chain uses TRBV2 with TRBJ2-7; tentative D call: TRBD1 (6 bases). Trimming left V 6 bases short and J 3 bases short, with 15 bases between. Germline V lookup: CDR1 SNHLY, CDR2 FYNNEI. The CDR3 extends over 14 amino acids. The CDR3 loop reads CASSYAADSYEQYF. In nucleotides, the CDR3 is TGTGCCAGCAGCTACGCCGCGGACAGCTACGAGCAGTACTTC.

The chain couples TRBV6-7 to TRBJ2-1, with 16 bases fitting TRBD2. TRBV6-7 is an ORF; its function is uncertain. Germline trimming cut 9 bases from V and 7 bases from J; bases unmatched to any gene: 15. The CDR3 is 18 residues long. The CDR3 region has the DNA TGTGCCAGTAATGCGGGACTAGCGGGAGGGCCGTGCAATAATGAGCAGTTCTTC. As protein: CASNAGLAGGPCNNEQFF.

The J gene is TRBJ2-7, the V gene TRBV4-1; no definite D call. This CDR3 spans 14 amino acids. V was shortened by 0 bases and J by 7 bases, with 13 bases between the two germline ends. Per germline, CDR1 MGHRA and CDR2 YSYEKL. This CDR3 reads CASSQDPEGREQYF. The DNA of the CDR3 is TGCGCCAGCAGCCAAGATCCGGAAGGCCGGGAGCAGTACTTC.

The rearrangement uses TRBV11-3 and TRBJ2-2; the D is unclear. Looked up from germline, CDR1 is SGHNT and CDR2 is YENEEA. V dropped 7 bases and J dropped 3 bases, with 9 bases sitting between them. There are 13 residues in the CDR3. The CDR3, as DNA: TGTGCCAGCACCAAGTTGGACACCGGGGAGCTGTTTTTT. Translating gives CASTKLDTGELFF.

This CDR3 is CASSLPPGQGRGYTF. In nucleotides, the CDR3 is TGTGCCAGTAGTCTCCCTCCGGGACAGGGAAGGGGCTACACCTTC. The J gene is TRBJ1-2, the V gene TRBV19; 9 bases fit TRBD1. The V gene's germline CDR1 is LNHDA and CDR2 SQIVND (reference sequence). V gave up 5 bases and J gave up 8 bases; unmatched junction bases: 12. The CDR3 consists of 15 residues. The whole variable domain, filled in from reference TRBV19 and TRBJ1-2, reads DGGITQSPKYLFRKEGQNVTLSCEQNLNHDAMYWYRQDPGQGLRLIYYSQIVNDFQKGDIAEGYSVSREKKESFPLTVTSAQKNPTAFYLCASSLPPGQGRGYTFGSGTRLTVV.

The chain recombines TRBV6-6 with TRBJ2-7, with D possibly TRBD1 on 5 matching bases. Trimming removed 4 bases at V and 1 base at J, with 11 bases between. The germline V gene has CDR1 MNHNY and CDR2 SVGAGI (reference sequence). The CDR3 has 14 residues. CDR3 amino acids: CASSWGRDSYEQYF. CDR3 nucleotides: TGTGCCAGCAGTTGGGGCAGGGATTCCTACGAGCAGTACTTC.

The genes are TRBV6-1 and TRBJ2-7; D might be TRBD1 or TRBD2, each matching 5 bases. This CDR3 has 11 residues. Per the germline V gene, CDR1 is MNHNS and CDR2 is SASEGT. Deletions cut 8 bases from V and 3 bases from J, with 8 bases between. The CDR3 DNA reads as TGTGCCAGCTGGGACGGCTACGAGCAGTACTTC. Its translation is CASWDGYEQYF.

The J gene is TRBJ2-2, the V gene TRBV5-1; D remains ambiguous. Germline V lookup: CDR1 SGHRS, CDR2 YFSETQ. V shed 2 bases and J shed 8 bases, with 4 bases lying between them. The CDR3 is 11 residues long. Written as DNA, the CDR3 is TGCGCCAGCAGCTTTGTGGGGGAGCTGTTTTTT. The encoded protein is CASSFVGELFF.

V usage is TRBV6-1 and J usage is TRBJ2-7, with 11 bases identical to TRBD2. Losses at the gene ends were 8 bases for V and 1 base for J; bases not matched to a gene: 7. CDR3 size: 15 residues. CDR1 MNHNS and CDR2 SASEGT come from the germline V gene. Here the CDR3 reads CASRRTSGLSYEQYF. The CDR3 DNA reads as TGTGCCAGCCGAAGGACTAGCGGGCTTTCCTACGAGCAGTACTTC.

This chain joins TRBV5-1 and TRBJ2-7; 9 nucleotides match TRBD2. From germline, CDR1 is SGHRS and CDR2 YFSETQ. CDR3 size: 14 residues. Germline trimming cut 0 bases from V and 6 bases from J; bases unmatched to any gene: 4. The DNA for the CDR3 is TGCGCCAGCAGCTTGGCCAGCGGGGGGACCGAGCAGTACTTC. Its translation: CASSLASGGTEQYF.

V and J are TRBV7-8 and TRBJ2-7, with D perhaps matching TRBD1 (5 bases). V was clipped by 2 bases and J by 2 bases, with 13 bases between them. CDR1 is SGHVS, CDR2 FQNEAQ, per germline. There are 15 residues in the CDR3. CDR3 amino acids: CASSLRGPTTYEQYF. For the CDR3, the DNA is TGTGCCAGCAGCTTAAGGGGCCCGACCACCTACGAGCAGTACTTC.

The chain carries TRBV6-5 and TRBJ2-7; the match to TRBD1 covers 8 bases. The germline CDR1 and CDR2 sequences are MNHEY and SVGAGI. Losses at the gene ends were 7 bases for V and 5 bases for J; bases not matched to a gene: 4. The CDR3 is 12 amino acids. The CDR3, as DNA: TGTGCCAGCACTGGGGACAGGCACGAGCAGTACTTC. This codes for CASTGDRHEQYF.

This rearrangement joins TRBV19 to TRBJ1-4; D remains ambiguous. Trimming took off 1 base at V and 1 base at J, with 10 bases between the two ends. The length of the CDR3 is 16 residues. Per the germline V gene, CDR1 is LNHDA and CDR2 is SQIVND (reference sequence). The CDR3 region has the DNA TGTGCCAGTAGTATAGGCGGAGACCTAACTAATGAAAAACTGTTTTTT. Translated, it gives CASSIGGDLTNEKLFF.

CDR3 in amino acids: CASSGQGAASYNEQFF. The CDR3 DNA follows: TGTGCCAGCAGTGGACAGGGGGCCGCTTCATACAATGAGCAGTTCTTC. The chain employs TRBV2 and TRBJ2-1, with TRBD1 identical over 10 bases. CDR1 is SNHLY and CDR2 is FYNNEI in the germline V gene. V shed 4 bases, J shed 4 bases, and the junction held 7 bases outside the gene matches. This CDR3 comprises 16 residues.

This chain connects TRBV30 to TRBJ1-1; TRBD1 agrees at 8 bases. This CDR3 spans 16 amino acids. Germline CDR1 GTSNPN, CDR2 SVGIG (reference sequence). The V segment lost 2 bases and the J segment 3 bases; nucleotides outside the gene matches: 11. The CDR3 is CAWSPEDREYDTEAFF. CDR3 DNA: TGTGCCTGGAGTCCAGAGGACAGGGAGTATGACACTGAAGCTTTCTTT.

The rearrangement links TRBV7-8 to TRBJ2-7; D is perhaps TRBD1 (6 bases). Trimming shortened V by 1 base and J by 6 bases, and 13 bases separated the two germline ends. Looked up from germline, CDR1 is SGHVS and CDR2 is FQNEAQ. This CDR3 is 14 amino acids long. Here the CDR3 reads CASSLDRVRSEQYF. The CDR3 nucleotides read TGTGCCAGCAGCTTAGACAGGGTACGATCCGAGCAGTACTTC.

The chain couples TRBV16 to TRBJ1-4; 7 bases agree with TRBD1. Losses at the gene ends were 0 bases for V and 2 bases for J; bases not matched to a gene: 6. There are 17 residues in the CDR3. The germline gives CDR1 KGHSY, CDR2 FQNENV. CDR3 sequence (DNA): TGTGCCAGCAGCCAATCCCCGGACAGGAGGACTAATGAAAAACTGTTTTTT. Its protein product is CASSQSPDRRTNEKLFF.

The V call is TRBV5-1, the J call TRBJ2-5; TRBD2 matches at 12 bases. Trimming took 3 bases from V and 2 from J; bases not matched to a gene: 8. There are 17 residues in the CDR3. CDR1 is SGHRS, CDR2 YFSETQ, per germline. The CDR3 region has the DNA TGCGCCAGCAGCTCATTTCTTACTAGCGGGGGGCAAGAGACCCAGTACTTC. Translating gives CASSSFLTSGGQETQYF.

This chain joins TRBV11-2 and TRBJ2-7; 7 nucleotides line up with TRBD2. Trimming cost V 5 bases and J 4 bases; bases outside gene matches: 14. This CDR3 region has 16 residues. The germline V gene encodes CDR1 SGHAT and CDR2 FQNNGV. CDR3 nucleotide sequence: TGTGCCAGCAGCCGAGGTGGGGGAGGCGGGAGATACGAGCAGTACTTC. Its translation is CASSRGGGGGRYEQYF.

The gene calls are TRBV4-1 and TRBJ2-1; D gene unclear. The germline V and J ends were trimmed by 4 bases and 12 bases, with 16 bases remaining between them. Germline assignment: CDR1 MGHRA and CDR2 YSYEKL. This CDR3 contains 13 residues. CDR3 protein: CASSPRSDLVQFF. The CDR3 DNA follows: TGCGCCAGCAGCCCCCGTTCAGATCTTGTGCAGTTCTTC.

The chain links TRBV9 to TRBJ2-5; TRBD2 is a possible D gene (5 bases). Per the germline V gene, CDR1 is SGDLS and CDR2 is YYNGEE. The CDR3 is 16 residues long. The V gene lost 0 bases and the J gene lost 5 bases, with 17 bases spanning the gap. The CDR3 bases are TGTGCCAGCAGCGTAGGAGGTTTGCCTGGGGAGGAGACCCAGTACTTC. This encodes CASSVGGLPGEETQYF.